The rows below give T cell receptor beta chains drawn from one sample of a study of shared clonotypes between healthy human individuals. This table comes from immunoSEQ multiplex PCR, and its TCRdb copy is limited to in-frame clones, with some not included. The data contain 2.3 million or so clones, more than 80% of them singletons. Sequenced material: naive CD4+ T cells from PBMCs. These receptors all stem from a man aged 18 to 30 in good health. Some clones in this sample may be carry-over from other donors' samples. The CDR3 runs from the conserved cysteine through the conserved F or W. The order of the fields is CDR3 DNA, CDR3 protein, V gene, clone size, J gene, D gene, CDR3 length. The D gene is left open where the match is weak. Only some rows state a clone size, as once, few, many or a class for expanded clones.

cdr3_nt: TGTGCCAGCAGTGTGGGACACCCCTACGAGCAGTACTTC
cdr3_aa: CASSVGHPYEQYF
v_call: TRBV6-1
clone_size: NA
j_call: TRBJ2-7
d_call: NA
cdr3_length: 13

cdr3_nt: TGCAGCGTCAGAGAGCACTACGAGCAGTACTTC
cdr3_aa: CSVREHYEQYF
v_call: TRBV29-1
clone_size: NA
j_call: TRBJ2-7
d_call: NA
cdr3_length: 11

cdr3_nt: TGTGCCAGCAGTGAAGGGGCCCAAGAGACCCAGTACTTC
cdr3_aa: CASSEGAQETQYF
v_call: TRBV25-1
clone_size: NA
j_call: TRBJ2-5
d_call: NA
cdr3_length: 13

cdr3_nt: TGTGCCTGGACGGACAGGGATTATGGCTACACCTTC
cdr3_aa: CAWTDRDYGYTF
v_call: TRBV30
clone_size: NA
j_call: TRBJ1-2
d_call: TRBD1
cdr3_length: 12

cdr3_nt: TGTGCCAGCAGTGAGACAGCCTACGAGCAGTACTTC
cdr3_aa: CASSETAYEQYF
v_call: TRBV2
clone_size: NA
j_call: TRBJ2-7
d_call: NA
cdr3_length: 12

cdr3_nt: TGTGCCAGCAGCTTAACCTGGGACAGAACTAATGAAAAACTGTTTTTT
cdr3_aa: CASSLTWDRTNEKLFF
v_call: TRBV7-9
clone_size: NA
j_call: TRBJ1-4
d_call: TRBD1
cdr3_length: 16

cdr3_nt: TGTGCCAGCAGTCCCGACAGGGCGGGGGTGACCCAGTACTTC
cdr3_aa: CASSPDRAGVTQYF
v_call: TRBV7-8
clone_size: NA
j_call: TRBJ2-5
d_call: NA
cdr3_length: 14

cdr3_nt: TGTGCCAGCAGCCAAGACGGACTAGTGGGGAACGAGCAGTACTTC
cdr3_aa: CASSQDGLVGNEQYF
v_call: TRBV4-2
clone_size: NA
j_call: TRBJ2-7
d_call: TRBD2
cdr3_length: 15

cdr3_nt: TGTGCCAGCAGTGCCCACCGGGACAGGGGGCACTACGAGCAGTACTTC
cdr3_aa: CASSAHRDRGHYEQYF
v_call: TRBV27
clone_size: NA
j_call: TRBJ2-7
d_call: TRBD1
cdr3_length: 16

cdr3_nt: TGCAGCGTTGCCAGGGTGGGAGTGGAGACCCAGTACTTC
cdr3_aa: CSVARVGVETQYF
v_call: TRBV29-1
clone_size: NA
j_call: TRBJ2-5
d_call: NA
cdr3_length: 13

cdr3_nt: TGCGCCAGCAGCCCCTACAGAAACAGGGTATCGACCCAAGAGACCCAGTACTTC
cdr3_aa: CASSPYRNRVSTQETQYF
v_call: TRBV4-1
clone_size: NA
j_call: TRBJ2-5
d_call: NA
cdr3_length: 18

cdr3_nt: TGTGCCAGTAGTAAGGACGGCGCGCTTGGCTATGGCTACACCTTC
cdr3_aa: CASSKDGALGYGYTF
v_call: TRBV19
clone_size: NA
j_call: TRBJ1-2
d_call: NA
cdr3_length: 15

cdr3_nt: TGCGCCAGCAGCTCACGGGGGACTAGCGTATATGAGCAGTTCTTC
cdr3_aa: CASSSRGTSVYEQFF
v_call: TRBV5-1
clone_size: NA
j_call: TRBJ2-1
d_call: TRBD2
cdr3_length: 15

cdr3_nt: TGCGCCAGCAGCGCGACCGGGACAGGGTCCTACAATGAGCAGTTCTTC
cdr3_aa: CASSATGTGSYNEQFF
v_call: TRBV5-1
clone_size: NA
j_call: TRBJ2-1
d_call: TRBD1
cdr3_length: 16

cdr3_nt: TGCGCCAGCAGCCAAGATGATCGGCGGGATACGCAGTATTTT
cdr3_aa: CASSQDDRRDTQYF
v_call: TRBV4-1
clone_size: NA
j_call: TRBJ2-3
d_call: NA
cdr3_length: 14

cdr3_nt: TGTGCTAGTGGTTTGGTCCTCCTGGGAGACGAGCAGTACTTC
cdr3_aa: CASGLVLLGDEQYF
v_call: TRBV12-5
clone_size: NA
j_call: TRBJ2-7
d_call: NA
cdr3_length: 14

cdr3_nt: TGTGCCAGCAGTGCCTCCTTAGGAGGACTCCCAGATACGCAGTATTTT
cdr3_aa: CASSASLGGLPDTQYF
v_call: TRBV28
clone_size: NA
j_call: TRBJ2-3
d_call: NA
cdr3_length: 16

cdr3_nt: TGCAGTGCGTGGGCTGCGGAGAAAGCTTTCTTT
cdr3_aa: CSAWAAEKAFF
v_call: TRBV20-1
clone_size: NA
j_call: TRBJ1-1
d_call: NA
cdr3_length: 11

cdr3_nt: TGTGCCAGCAGTTCCCCGCATCGGGGGATGAACACTGAAGCTTTCTTT
cdr3_aa: CASSSPHRGMNTEAFF
v_call: TRBV6-5
clone_size: few
j_call: TRBJ1-1
d_call: NA
cdr3_length: 16

cdr3_nt: TGTGCCAGCAGCCGGACTAGGTATGAGACCCAGTACTTC
cdr3_aa: CASSRTRYETQYF
v_call: TRBV5-6
clone_size: NA
j_call: TRBJ2-5
d_call: TRBD2
cdr3_length: 13

cdr3_nt: TGCGCCAGCAGCTCCCTAGTGTCGGGGGGCTCAGATACGCAGTATTTT
cdr3_aa: CASSSLVSGGSDTQYF
v_call: TRBV5-1
clone_size: NA
j_call: TRBJ2-3
d_call: NA
cdr3_length: 16

cdr3_nt: TGCAGCGTGGAGGGTCTCGATAGGCTATGGGACTACACCTTC
cdr3_aa: CSVEGLDRLWDYTF
v_call: TRBV29-1
clone_size: NA
j_call: TRBJ1-2
d_call: NA
cdr3_length: 14

cdr3_nt: TGCAGCGTGGACGGCGGGAGGGTCCCCTACGAGCAGTACTTC
cdr3_aa: CSVDGGRVPYEQYF
v_call: TRBV29-1
clone_size: NA
j_call: TRBJ2-7
d_call: TRBD2
cdr3_length: 14

cdr3_nt: TGTGCCAGCAGCCCTTTAATCCGCGGCACTGAAGCTTTCTTT
cdr3_aa: CASSPLIRGTEAFF
v_call: TRBV5-6
clone_size: NA
j_call: TRBJ1-1
d_call: NA
cdr3_length: 14

cdr3_nt: TGTGCCAGCAGTGAAAACAGGGTGGTTACTGAAGCTTTCTTT
cdr3_aa: CASSENRVVTEAFF
v_call: TRBV2
clone_size: NA
j_call: TRBJ1-1
d_call: NA
cdr3_length: 14